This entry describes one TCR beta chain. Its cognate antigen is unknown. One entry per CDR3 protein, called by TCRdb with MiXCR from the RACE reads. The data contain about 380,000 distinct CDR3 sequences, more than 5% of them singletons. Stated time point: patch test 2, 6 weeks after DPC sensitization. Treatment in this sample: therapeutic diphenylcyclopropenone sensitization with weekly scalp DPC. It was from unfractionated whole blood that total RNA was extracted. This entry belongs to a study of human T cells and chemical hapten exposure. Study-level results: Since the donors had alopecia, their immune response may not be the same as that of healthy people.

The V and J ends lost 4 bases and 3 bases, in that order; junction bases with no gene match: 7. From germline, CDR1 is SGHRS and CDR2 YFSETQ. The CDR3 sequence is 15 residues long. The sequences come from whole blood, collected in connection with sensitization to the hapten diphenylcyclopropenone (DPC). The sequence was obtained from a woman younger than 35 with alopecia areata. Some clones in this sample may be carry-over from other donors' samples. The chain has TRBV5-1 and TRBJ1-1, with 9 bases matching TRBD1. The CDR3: CASSRGTGMDTEAFF. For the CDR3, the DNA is TGCGCCAGCAGCAGGGGGACAGGGATGGACACTGAAGCTTTCTTT.